This record covers a single T cell receptor (beta chain). Antigen specificity is unknown. The data are from a study of beta chain features in type 1 diabetes. Regarding the study as a whole: A pattern of fewer insertions and more deletions at VDJ junctions was seen in type 1 diabetes patients.

Expressed TCRB transcripts were sequenced after all isolated RNA was converted to cDNA. Using immunoSEQ multiplex PCR, the repertoire was profiled, and TCRdb retains in-frame clones only, with some absent. The profile covers hundreds of thousands of clones, with less than 20% appearing a single time and roughly 0.098% taken by the ten largest. This CDR3 is built from 12 residues. V dropped 5 bases and J dropped 3 bases, with 8 bases sitting between them. Germline V gene sequence: CDR1 MDHEN, CDR2 SYDVKM. A CD45RO/CCR7/CD25/CD127/CD95/CD27 panel sorted naive, central memory, regulatory and stem cell-like memory CD4+ cells.

The V call is TRBV28, the J call TRBJ2-7; no definite D call. This clonotype was sampled from a man in his late teens or twenties in good health. Material: naive CD4+ T cells from blood. Here the CDR3 DNA reads TGTGCCAGCAGTCCGTTGAACTACGAGCAGTACTTC. Translation: CASSPLNYEQYF.